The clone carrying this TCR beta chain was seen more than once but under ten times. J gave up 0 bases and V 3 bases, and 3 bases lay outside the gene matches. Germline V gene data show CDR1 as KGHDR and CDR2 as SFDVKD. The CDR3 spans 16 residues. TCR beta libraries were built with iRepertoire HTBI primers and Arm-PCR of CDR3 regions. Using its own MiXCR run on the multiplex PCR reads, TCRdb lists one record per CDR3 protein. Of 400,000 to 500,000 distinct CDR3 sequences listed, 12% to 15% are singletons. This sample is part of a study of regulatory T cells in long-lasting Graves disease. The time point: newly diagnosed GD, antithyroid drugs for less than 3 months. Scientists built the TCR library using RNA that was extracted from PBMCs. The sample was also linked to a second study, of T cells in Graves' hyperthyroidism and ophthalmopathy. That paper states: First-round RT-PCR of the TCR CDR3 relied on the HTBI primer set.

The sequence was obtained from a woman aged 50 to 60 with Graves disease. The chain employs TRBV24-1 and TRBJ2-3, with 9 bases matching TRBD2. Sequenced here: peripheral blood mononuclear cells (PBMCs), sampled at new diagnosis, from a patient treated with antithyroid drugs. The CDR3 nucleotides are TGTGCCACCAGTGATCCTACTAGCGGGAGCACAGATACGCAGTATTTT. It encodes CATSDPTSGSTDTQYF.